What follows are 30 T cell receptor beta chains derived from one specimen sequenced in a study of blood T cell repertoires in COVID-19. Measured with immunoSEQ multiplex PCR; TCRdb has only the in-frame clones, and not every one. Of approximately 160,000 clones listed, about four fifths were seen once; the top ten hold about 4%. Sequencing was performed on peripheral blood. The receptors come from a woman older than 75 with acute or convalescent COVID-19.

The chain uses TRBV2 and TRBJ2-5, with 8 bases lining up with TRBD2. Germline V lookup: CDR1 SNHLY, CDR2 FYNNEI. The V segment lost 8 bases and the J segment 5 bases; nucleotides outside the gene matches: 10. The CDR3 loop spans 14 amino acids. CDR3 sequence: CASGVSGGRETQYF. The DNA of the CDR3 is TGTGCCAGCGGTGTGAGCGGGGGAAGGGAGACCCAGTACTTC.

The chain recombines TRBV10-3 with TRBJ1-1; a weak D match, TRBD1 (5 bases). V lost 3 bases and J 1 base, leaving 9 bases between the germline ends. The germline gives CDR1 ENHRY, CDR2 SYGVKD. There are 14 residues in the CDR3. This CDR3 reads CAISDRGQNTEAFF. The CDR3 DNA follows: TGTGCCATCAGTGATCGAGGACAGAACACTGAAGCTTTCTTT.

This clone was counted once. The chain recombines TRBV4-3 with TRBJ1-5; 8 nucleotides align to TRBD1. V gave up 0 bases and J gave up 2 bases; unmatched junction bases: 12. This CDR3 has 19 residues. The V gene's germline CDR1 is LGHNA and CDR2 YSLEER. The CDR3 protein is CASSQDRTGGKGGNQPQHF. The CDR3 nucleotides are TGCGCCAGCAGCCAAGATCGAACAGGGGGTAAGGGTGGCAATCAGCCCCAGCATTTT.

The rearrangement joins TRBV10-3 to TRBJ1-1; D ambiguous. There are 13 residues in the CDR3. Germline V CDR1 and CDR2: ENHRY, SYGVKD. The V end was cut by 7 bases, the J end by 2 bases, with 11 bases between. The CDR3 nucleotides are TGTGCCATCATGGGCCAGATAAACACTGAAGCTTTCTTT. Translated, it gives CAIMGQINTEAFF.

Points on this clone: Other nucleotide sequences in the sample specify the same CDR3. The rearrangement uses TRBV18 and TRBJ1-1, with 12 bases identical to TRBD1. This CDR3 spans 15 amino acids. With 3 bases clipped from V and 1 base from J, the junction kept 0 bases outside the gene matches. Germline lookup yields CDR1 KGHSH and CDR2 LQKENI. CDR3 nucleotides: TGTGCCAGCTCACCGGGACAGGGGGCGAACACTGAAGCTTTCTTT. It yields the protein CASSPGQGANTEAFF.

The chain recombines TRBV3-1 (or the pseudogene TRBV3-2) with TRBJ1-1, with TRBD1 identical over 7 bases. This CDR3 is 14 amino acids long. Germline V gives CDR1 LGHDT, CDR2 YNNKEL (reference sequence). V lost 4 bases, J lost 5 bases, and 7 bases stayed unmatched. CDR3 sequence (DNA): TGTGCCAGCAGCCGGAGACAGGGAAGAACTGAAGCTTTCTTT. It encodes CASSRRQGRTEAFF.

In DNA form, the CDR3 reads TGCAGTGCTATAGGGGGCTATGGCTACACCTTC. Translation: CSAIGGYGYTF. The V gene is TRBV20-1, the J gene TRBJ1-2; D is possibly TRBD1 (6 bases). CDR1 and CDR2 from the germline V gene are DFQATT and SNEGSKA (reference sequence). The V end was cut by 4 bases, the J end by 4 bases, with 7 bases between. This CDR3 contains 11 residues.

The chain carries TRBV7-2 and TRBJ2-1; 13 bases line up with TRBD2. Trimming cost V 4 bases and J 7 bases; bases outside gene matches: 7. The CDR3 runs to 16 residues. Germline values: CDR1 SGHTA, CDR2 FQGNSA. The CDR3 DNA reads TGTGCCAGCAGCTACCGGACTAGCGGGGGCCCGAATGAGCAGTTCTTC. As protein: CASSYRTSGGPNEQFF.

This sequence joins TRBV4-1 and TRBJ1-6; TRBD1 aligns across 8 bases. In germline, CDR1 is MGHRA, CDR2 YSYEKL. V lost 3 bases and J lost 6; bases outside the gene matches: 7. The CDR3 sequence is 16 residues long. For the CDR3, the DNA is TGCGCCAGCAGCCACCCAGGGGGCCGGGGTAATTCACCCCTCCACTTT. It yields the protein CASSHPGGRGNSPLHF.

V and J are TRBV6-6 and TRBJ2-2; 7 bases map to TRBD1. J lost 3 bases, V lost 6 bases, and 10 bases had no gene match. The CDR3 is 16 residues long. Germline loops: CDR1 MNHNY, CDR2 SVGAGI (reference sequence). The CDR3: CASRKRGQIDTGELFF. The CDR3 DNA follows: TGTGCCAGCAGAAAAAGGGGACAGATTGACACCGGGGAGCTGTTTTTT.

V is TRBV24-1 and J is TRBJ1-1, with TRBD1 as a possible D gene (5 bases). The CDR3 consists of 13 residues. CDR1 is KGHDR, CDR2 SFDVKD, per germline. The V and J ends lost 11 bases and 4 bases respectively, with 16 bases between them. The CDR3 is CAKAGPQITEAFF. Written as DNA, the CDR3 is TGTGCCAAAGCGGGGCCCCAAATCACTGAAGCTTTCTTT.

This clone was seen just once. The germline gene is not matched at one end of the junction; a read error may be the cause. The chain couples TRBV12-5 to TRBJ2-1; TRBD2 might be the D (5 bases). The CDR3 has 13 residues. From germline, CDR1 is LGHNT and CDR2 FRNRAP. The CDR3 DNA sequence: TGTGCCAGTGGACGGGGAAGACCCAATGAGCAGTTCTTC. It codes for CASGRGRPNEQFF.

A single count supports this clone. The V gene is TRBV5-5, the J gene TRBJ1-1, with TRBD1 as a possible D gene (5 bases). V was shortened by 5 bases and J by 0 bases, with 14 bases between the two germline ends. Looked up from germline, CDR1 is SGHKS and CDR2 is YYEKEE (reference sequence). The CDR3 loop spans 15 amino acids. The CDR3 is CASSKSDILNTEAFF. The CDR3 DNA reads as TGTGCCAGCAGTAAATCGGACATATTGAACACTGAAGCTTTCTTT.

The CDR3: CAWSPGRTGNTIYF. The CDR3 DNA reads TGTGCCTGGAGCCCTGGGAGGACTGGAAACACCATATATTTT. The chain carries TRBV30 and TRBJ1-3, with unresolved D. Germline CDR1 reads GTSNPN; CDR2 reads SVGIG (reference sequence). V was pared by 3 bases and J by 2 bases, with 11 bases between. The CDR3 totals 14 residues.

The V and J genes are TRBV7-2 and TRBJ2-3; weak D call: TRBD2 (5 bases). Germline assignment: CDR1 SGHTA and CDR2 FQGNSA. The CDR3 loop spans 17 amino acids. V gave up 5 bases and J gave up 5 bases, with 23 bases separating them. CDR3 nucleotide sequence: TGTGCCAGCAGCCCAAGAGTAGCGTTCCCAAGCGGAGATACGCAGTATTTT. This sequence encodes CASSPRVAFPSGDTQYF.

The chain couples TRBV5-1 to TRBJ2-3, with 7 bases that match TRBD1. With V trimmed by 0 bases and J by 1 base, 2 bases remained unmatched. The length of the CDR3 is 15 residues. Germline CDR1 reads SGHRS; CDR2 reads YFSETQ. Here the CDR3 DNA reads TGCGCCAGCAGCTTGGACAGGGGAGGCACAGATACGCAGTATTTT. Its protein product is CASSLDRGGTDTQYF.

The CDR3, as DNA: TGCGCCAGCAGCACAGGACAGGGGAACAATCAGCCCCAGCATTTT. Translation gives CASSTGQGNNQPQHF. The chain has TRBV5-1 and TRBJ1-5, with 9 bases aligning to TRBD1. The CDR3 spans 15 residues. Losses at the gene ends were 4 bases for V and 3 bases for J; bases not matched to a gene: 5. Germline CDR1 SGHRS, CDR2 YFSETQ.

This chain joins TRBV4-3 and TRBJ1-6, with TRBD1 matching over 8 bases. CDR1 and CDR2 (germline): LGHNA, YSLEER. CDR3 length: 16 residues. Trimming removed 1 base from V and 6 bases from J; junction bases left unmatched: 5. CDR3 nucleotides: TGCGCCAGCAGCCAAGTAGGAGACAGGGGTAATTCACCCCTCCACTTT. This codes for CASSQVGDRGNSPLHF.

The V gene is TRBV29-1, the J gene TRBJ1-4; 12 positions agree with TRBD1. The CDR3 totals 13 residues. Germline V gene lookup returns CDR1 SQVTM and CDR2 ANQGSEA. Trimming at V came to 3 bases and at J to 10 bases, leaving 3 bases not matched to a gene. Written as DNA, the CDR3 is TGCAGCGTTGAGGGACAGGGGGCCGTAAAACTGTTTTTT. Amino acids: CSVEGQGAVKLFF. Based on the CDR3 plus reference TRBV29-1 and TRBJ1-4, the full variable domain is SAVISQKPSRDICQRGTSLTIQCQVDSQVTMMFWYRQQPGQSLTLIATANQGSEATYESGFVIDKFPISRPNLTFSTLTVSNMSPEDSSIYLCSVEGQGAVKLFFGSGTQLSVL.

This chain uses TRBV20-1 with TRBJ1-2, with D perhaps matching TRBD1 (5 bases). The germline V and J ends were trimmed by 6 bases and 7 bases, with 12 bases remaining between them. The V gene's germline CDR1 is DFQATT and CDR2 SNEGSKA (reference sequence). This CDR3 is 11 amino acids long. The CDR3 DNA reads TGCAGTGCCCCTCACCAGGGTGGCTACACCTTC. It yields the protein CSAPHQGGYTF.

The V and J genes are TRBV19 and TRBJ1-1; a possible D gene is TRBD1 (5 bases). Germline CDR1 reads LNHDA; CDR2 reads SQIVND (reference sequence). V was clipped by 3 bases and J by 4 bases, with 15 bases between them. The CDR3 loop spans 15 amino acids. Written as DNA, the CDR3 is TGTGCCAGTAGTATTGTCCCAGGGCAGGGCACTGAAGCTTTCTTT. This gives the protein CASSIVPGQGTEAFF.

This chain uses TRBV7-9 with TRBJ1-2; 8 bases map to TRBD1. V lost 5 bases to trimming and J lost 4 bases; unmatched junction nucleotides: 6. CDR1 SEHNR and CDR2 FQNEAQ come from the germline V gene (reference sequence). This CDR3 has 14 amino acids. CDR3 sequence: CASSIGQGGYGYTF. The CDR3 coding sequence is TGTGCCAGCAGCATCGGACAGGGAGGCTATGGCTACACCTTC. Full variable domain (missing parts from reference TRBV7-9 and TRBJ1-2): DTGVSQNPRHKITKRGQNVTFRCDPISEHNRLYWYRQTLGQGPEFLTYFQNEAQLEKSRLLSDRFSAERPKGSFSTLEIQRTEQGDSAMYLCASSIGQGGYGYTFGSGTRLTVV.

The V gene is TRBV4-3, the J gene TRBJ2-1; no reliable D call. The germline gives CDR1 LGHNA, CDR2 YSLEER. Trimming stripped 0 bases from V and 4 bases from J, with 13 bases between. The CDR3 has 16 amino acids. CDR3 residues: CASSQDYVDTYNEQFF. CDR3 DNA: TGCGCCAGCAGCCAAGATTATGTTGACACATACAATGAGCAGTTCTTC.

Here the CDR3 DNA reads TGTGCCAGCAGCTTAGGCGGGGATCTAAACAATGAGCAGTTCTTC. It yields the protein CASSLGGDLNNEQFF. The chain links TRBV7-2 to TRBJ2-1; the D gene is possibly TRBD2 (6 bases). Germline lookup yields CDR1 SGHTA and CDR2 FQGNSA. This CDR3 comprises 15 residues. Between the trimmed V and J ends, which lost 1 base and 5 bases, there was a span of 12 bases.

CDR3 loop: CASSYLARAYEQYF. The DNA for the CDR3 is TGCGCCAGCAGCTACCTAGCGCGAGCCTACGAGCAGTACTTC. The rearrangement uses TRBV5-1 and TRBJ2-7; D may be TRBD2 (6 bases). Looked up from germline, CDR1 is SGHRS and CDR2 is YFSETQ. V was shortened by 3 bases and J by 2 bases, with 12 bases between the two germline ends. The CDR3 spans 14 residues.

The rearrangement links TRBV2 to TRBJ2-7; 8 bases fit TRBD2. With V trimmed by 4 bases and J by 12 bases, 11 bases remained unmatched. The CDR3 covers 13 residues. Germline V gene sequence: CDR1 SNHLY, CDR2 FYNNEI. DNA of the CDR3: TGTGCCAGCAGTGGGAGACTAGCGCGGGTAATGTACTTC. It translates to CASSGRLARVMYF.

This chain connects TRBV12-5 to TRBJ2-1; no reliable D call. Trimming removed 4 bases from V and 8 bases from J, with 12 bases in between. Germline V CDR1 and CDR2: LGHNT, FRNRAP. This CDR3 spans 13 amino acids. The CDR3 DNA reads as TGTGCTAGTGGTTCCCAATTGGGCGATGAGCAGTTCTTC. It codes for CASGSQLGDEQFF.

The rearrangement links TRBV9 to TRBJ1-2; TRBD1 is a possible D gene (5 bases). Between the trimmed V and J ends, which lost 4 bases and 5 bases, there was a span of 21 bases. Germline V gene lookup returns CDR1 SGDLS and CDR2 YYNGEE. CDR3 length: 16 residues. The CDR3 sequence is CASSPPLSRGGYGYTF. The CDR3 coding sequence is TGTGCCAGCAGCCCCCCCCTCTCTAGGGGTGGATATGGCTACACCTTC.

The chain couples TRBV3-1 (or the pseudogene TRBV3-2) to TRBJ1-1; no definite D call. This CDR3 has 11 residues. V lost 8 bases, J lost 1 base, and 5 bases lay in between. Germline V CDR1 and CDR2: LGHDT, YNNKEL (reference sequence). The DNA of the CDR3 is TGTGCCAGCGGGAGGAACACTGAAGCTTTCTTT. It yields the protein CASGRNTEAFF.

The chain uses TRBV5-1 and TRBJ2-7; D is possibly TRBD2 (5 bases). CDR1 SGHRS and CDR2 YFSETQ come from the germline V gene. The ends were cut back, 0 bases at V and 3 bases at J, with 7 bases in the middle. The CDR3 is 13 amino acids. The DNA for the CDR3 is TGCGCCAGCAGCTTGGCCCGGGGCTACGAGCAGTACTTC. The encoded protein is CASSLARGYEQYF. The full variable domain, rest sourced from reference TRBV5-1 and TRBJ2-7, is KAGVTQTPRYLIKTRGQQVTLSCSPISGHRSVSWYQQTPGQGLQFLFEYFSETQRNKGNFPGRFSGRQFSNSRSEMNVSTLELGDSALYLCASSLARGYEQYFGPGTRLTVT.